The TCR beta chain under discussion was sequenced for a study of T-cell reconstitution after alpha-beta-depleted transplantation in children. The study's findings and limits: Surviving recipient T cells and thymic progenitors accounted for the high day-60 TCRbeta diversity observed in some patients. The origin of alpha-beta T cells about two months after transplant was reportedly several hundred expanded graft clones.

This CDR3 has 15 amino acids. Germline CDR1 is SGHTS and CDR2 is YDEGEE. TCRbeta library preparation incorporated unique molecular identifiers. One entry per CDR3 protein results from TCRdb running MiXCR on the PCR reads. The table lists some 180,000 distinct CDR3 sequences, about 7% of them singletons, with approximately 6% in the top ten. Of note for this clonotype: Its antigen is not identified. This may stem from a read error, because a much larger clone lies one nucleotide away.

The specimen comprised PBMCs, sampled before TCRalphabeta/CD19-depleted stem cell transplant. This clonotype was sampled from a boy aged 2 to 10 with acute lymphoblastic leukemia, due to receive a stem cell transplant. J is TRBJ1-2 and V is TRBV5-8; D might be TRBD1 (5 bases). The CDR3 DNA reads TGTGCCATCAGCTTAGGGGTCACCCCAAAGAATGGCTACACCTTC. It yields the protein CAISLGVTPKNGYTF.